The rows below give T cell receptor beta chains drawn from one sample of a study of T cell responses to AZD1222 COVID-19 vaccine. TCRdb's copy holds only in-frame clones and misses some; the assay was immunoSEQ multiplex PCR. The repertoire includes roughly 120,000 clones, 80% to 90% of them detected once, and 9.4% sits in the top ten. The sample here was peripheral blood, taken on day 0 of AZD1222 vaccination. These receptors originate from an adult in good health. Both conserved end residues are part of each CDR3. The D gene is left open where the match is weak. Size values are once, few and many counts, or a class for expanded clones, and some rows have none.

CDR3aa	CDR3nt	v_gene	j_gene	abundance	d_gene
CASTPFSGGYNEQFF	TGTGCCAGCACCCCCTTTAGCGGGGGTTACAATGAGCAGTTCTTC	TRBV11-2	TRBJ2-1	once	TRBD2
CAWSKNNQPQHF	TGTGCCTGGAGTAAAAACAATCAGCCCCAGCATTTT	TRBV30	TRBJ1-5	NA	NA
CATSRELVSYNEQFF	TGTGCCACCAGCAGAGAACTAGTATCCTACAATGAGCAGTTCTTC	TRBV15	TRBJ2-1	NA	NA
CASSSLAGLYEQYF	TGTGCCAGCAGCTCGCTAGCGGGACTCTACGAGCAGTACTTC	TRBV7-8	TRBJ2-7	NA	TRBD2
CASSMDTSYEQYF	TGCGCCAGCAGCATGGACACCTCCTACGAGCAGTACTTC	TRBV5-1	TRBJ2-7	few	NA
CASSQGGRDEYF	TGTGCCAGCAGCCAAGGGGGGCGCGACGAGTACTTC	TRBV3-1/TRBV3-2	TRBJ2-7	NA	NA
CASSSNRDRGSYEQYF	TGTGCCAGCAGCTCAAACCGGGACAGGGGGTCCTACGAGCAGTACTTC	TRBV3-1/TRBV3-2	TRBJ2-7	NA	TRBD1
CASRPSGGLYNEQFF	TGTGCCAGCAGACCGAGCGGGGGCCTGTACAATGAGCAGTTCTTC	TRBV3-1/TRBV3-2	TRBJ2-1	few	TRBD2
CATSRDNRGLAGANVLTF	TGTGCCACCAGCAGAGACAATAGGGGGCTTGCTGGGGCCAACGTCCTGACTTTC	TRBV15	TRBJ2-6	NA	TRBD1
CASSYIGGSGDTEAFF	TGTGCCAGCAGTTACATTGGCGGGAGTGGGGACACTGAAGCTTTCTTT	TRBV6-5	TRBJ1-1	NA	NA
CASSETQGGNSPLHF	TGTGCCAGCAGTGAGACCCAGGGGGGTAATTCACCCCTCCACTTT	TRBV2	TRBJ1-6	NA	TRBD1
CASSRESTIGTGRYEQYF	TGTGCCAGCAGCAGGGAGTCAACCATCGGGACAGGGAGGTACGAGCAGTACTTC	TRBV3-1/TRBV3-2	TRBJ2-7	NA	TRBD1
CASSLEWQGSSPLHF	TGTGCCAGCAGCTTAGAGTGGCAGGGCTCGTCACCCCTCCACTTT	TRBV7-6	TRBJ1-6	NA	NA
CASSERGDGDQPQHF	TGCGCCAGCAGTGAGAGGGGGGATGGTGATCAGCCCCAGCATTTT	TRBV10-1	TRBJ1-5	NA	NA
CASSLGGREGIETQYF	TGTGCCAGCAGTTTAGGAGGGCGGGAGGGGATTGAGACCCAGTACTTC	TRBV27	TRBJ2-5	NA	TRBD2
CASSLELSSYNEQFF	TGTGCCAGCAGCTTGGAGCTCTCCTCCTACAATGAGCAGTTCTTC	TRBV7-2	TRBJ2-1	NA	NA
CASSLIQGSSYEQYF	TGTGCCAGCAGCTTAATACAGGGGAGCTCCTACGAGCAGTACTTC	TRBV7-2	TRBJ2-7	once	TRBD1
CASSYGPSYYGYTF	TGTGCCAGCAGTTACGGCCCCTCTTACTATGGCTACACCTTC	TRBV6-5	TRBJ1-2	NA	NA
CASSYSTVTEAFF	TGTGCCAGCAGTTATTCAACAGTAACTGAAGCTTTCTTT	TRBV6-5	TRBJ1-1	few	NA
CASTPRGQETFNYGYTF	TGTGCCAGCACCCCCCGGGGACAGGAAACCTTTAACTATGGCTACACCTTC	TRBV28	TRBJ1-2	NA	TRBD1
CASSLEGQSSYEQYF	TGTGCCAGCAGCTTGGAAGGACAGAGCTCCTACGAGCAGTACTTC	TRBV13	TRBJ2-7	once	NA
CASSLVGDGYTF	TGTGCCAGCAGCTTAGTAGGGGATGGCTACACCTTC	TRBV7-8	TRBJ1-2	NA	NA
CASSPPWHRVETEAFF	TGTGCCAGCAGCCCCCCCTGGCACAGGGTAGAGACTGAAGCTTTCTTT	TRBV7-9	TRBJ1-1	few	NA
CASSLRSRTGANVLTF	TGTGCCAGCAGCTTAAGATCCCGCACTGGGGCCAACGTCCTGACTTTC	TRBV7-2	TRBJ2-6	NA	NA
CASSSGGANGYTF	TGCGCCAGCAGCAGTGGGGGCGCGAATGGCTACACCTTC	TRBV5-1	TRBJ1-2	NA	NA
CATRRTGDDTEAFF	TGTGCCACCAGAAGGACAGGGGACGACACTGAAGCTTTCTTT	TRBV24-1	TRBJ1-1	NA	TRBD1
CASSLATGQINEKLFF	TGCGCCAGCAGCTTGGCCACGGGACAGATAAATGAAAAACTGTTTTTT	TRBV5-1	TRBJ1-4	NA	TRBD1
CSVAQEITNEKLFF	TGCAGCGTCGCTCAGGAGATAACTAATGAAAAACTGTTTTTT	TRBV29-1	TRBJ1-4	once	NA
CASSLGTNNEQFF	TGTGCCAGCAGCTTAGGGACTAACAATGAGCAGTTCTTC	TRBV13	TRBJ2-1	NA	NA
CASSLAGLAGLHSTDTQYF	TGTGCCAGCAGCTTGGCGGGACTAGCGGGACTTCATAGCACAGATACGCAGTATTTT	TRBV5-7	TRBJ2-3	once	TRBD2
CSVEIRWTGELFF	TGCAGCGTTGAGATCCGGTGGACCGGGGAGCTGTTTTTT	TRBV29-1	TRBJ2-2	NA	NA
CASSLGPGQAGGRETQYF	TGTGCCAGCAGCTTAGGGCCCGGGCAAGCGGGGGGGCGAGAGACCCAGTACTTC	TRBV11-2	TRBJ2-5	NA	TRBD2
CASRPGDSRGTQPQHF	TGTGCCAGCAGACCCGGGGACTCTAGAGGCACTCAGCCCCAGCATTTT	TRBV2	TRBJ1-5	NA	NA
CASSSLMRISYEQYF	TGTGCCAGCAGCTCCCTGATGCGGATCTCCTACGAGCAGTACTTC	TRBV6-2/TRBV6-3	TRBJ2-7	NA	NA
CASSTRNTGELFF	TGTGCCAGCAGTACCAGGAACACCGGGGAGCTGTTTTTT	TRBV6-2/TRBV6-3	TRBJ2-2	NA	NA
CASSEMSPSSGNTIYF	TGTGCCAGCAGTGAAATGAGCCCGAGCTCTGGAAACACCATATATTTT	TRBV2	TRBJ1-3	NA	NA
CASSLLRENTIYF	TGTGCCAGCAGCTTATTACGGGAAAACACCATATATTTT	TRBV7-9	TRBJ1-3	few	NA
CASSYRRVVNTGELFF	TGTGCCAGCAGTTACCGTCGGGTGGTGAACACCGGGGAGCTGTTTTTT	TRBV6-5	TRBJ2-2	NA	NA
CASRGQGAIYNSPLHF	TGTGCCAGCAGAGGACAGGGGGCGATCTATAATTCACCCCTCCACTTT	TRBV6-6	TRBJ1-6	once	TRBD1
CASSQDRTGADTQYF	TGTGCCAGCAGCCAGGACCGGACAGGGGCAGATACGCAGTATTTT	TRBV3-1/TRBV3-2	TRBJ2-3	NA	TRBD1
CASSDRGNTDTQYF	TGTGCCAGCAGCGACAGGGGAAACACAGATACGCAGTATTTT	TRBV6-5	TRBJ2-3	NA	TRBD1
CASSSTTYEQYF	TGTGCCAGCAGCTCGACTACCTACGAGCAGTACTTC	TRBV5-5	TRBJ2-7	NA	NA